This entry concerns a single TCR beta chain. Its antigen is unknown. 5'RACE template switching produced TCR cDNA carrying a universal primer site and UMIs. A single record per CDR3 protein comes from TCRdb applying MiXCR to the 5' RACE reads. The data contain approximately 510,000 distinct CDR3 sequences, 21% of them singletons. The record originates from a study of T cells after yellow fever vaccination. The wider study: SMART-Seq v4 Ultra Low Input served to prepare low-cell-number fractions. Overall study results and limits: Weaker, the secondary response peaked sooner, at day 5 versus 15. Once the booster was given, most primary-vaccination clones reappeared, at about 97% for CD4 and over 75% for CD8.

The J segment lost 7 bases and the V segment lost 4 bases, leaving 6 bases of the junction unmatched. CDR1 is KGHSH, CDR2 LQKENI, per germline. The CDR3 consists of 14 residues. This receptor was obtained from a man between 18 and 29 years old who received the YFV17D yellow fever vaccine. Specimen: PBMCs, collected approximately 22 days after the first yellow fever vaccination. The V and J genes are TRBV18 and TRBJ1-2; 10 bases match TRBD1. The CDR3 DNA reads TGTGCCAGCTCACGGGACAGGGGATCTGCTGGCTACACCTTC. This gives the protein CASSRDRGSAGYTF.